This TCR beta chain originates from a study of breast tumors, draining lymph nodes, adjacent tissues. Points from the study as a whole: The lymph node origin of tumor T cells was framed as consistent with a hypothesis, not demonstrated. Tumor repertoires ranked between lymph nodes and nontumor tissue in diversity, with V and J gene preferences. Compared with basal-like, luminal-like tumors shared significantly more repertoire with nontumor tissue.

Samples came from axillary lymph nodes draining the breast cancer. On this clonotype: The antigen is undetermined.

In TCRdb, the multiplex PCR reads were re-called with MiXCR into one record per CDR3 protein. The data contain 290,000 or so distinct CDR3 sequences, 30% to 35% of them singletons. Germline-derived CDR1 and CDR2 are WNHNN and SYGVQD (reference sequence). With 4 bases removed from V and 2 bases from J, the gap between germline ends came to 14 bases. The CDR3 sequence is 15 residues long. J is TRBJ1-1 and V is TRBV10-1; D is ambiguous. Sample: axillary lymph node tissue. The receptor was isolated from a female donor with breast cancer. Some clones in this sample may be carry-over from other donors' samples. Here the CDR3 DNA reads TGCGCCAGCAGTGTGTCGAGGCCCTACAACACTGAAGCTTTCTTT. Protein: CASSVSRPYNTEAFF.